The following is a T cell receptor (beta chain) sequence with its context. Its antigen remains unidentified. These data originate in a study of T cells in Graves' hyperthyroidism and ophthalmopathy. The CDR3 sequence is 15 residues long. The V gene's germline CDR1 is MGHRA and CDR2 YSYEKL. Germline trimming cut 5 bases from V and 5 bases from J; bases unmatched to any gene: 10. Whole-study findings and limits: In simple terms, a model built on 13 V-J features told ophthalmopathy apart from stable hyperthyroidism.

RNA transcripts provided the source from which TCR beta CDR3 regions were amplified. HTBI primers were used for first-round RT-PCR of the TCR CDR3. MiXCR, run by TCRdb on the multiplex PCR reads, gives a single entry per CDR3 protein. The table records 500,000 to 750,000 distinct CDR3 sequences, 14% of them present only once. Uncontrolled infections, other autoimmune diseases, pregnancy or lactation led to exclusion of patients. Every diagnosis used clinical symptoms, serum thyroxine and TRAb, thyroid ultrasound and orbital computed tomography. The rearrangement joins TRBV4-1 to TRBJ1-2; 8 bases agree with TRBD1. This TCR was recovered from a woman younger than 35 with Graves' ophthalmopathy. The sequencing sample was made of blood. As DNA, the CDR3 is TGCGCCAGCAGCGCCCGGACAGGGTTCGGGTATGGCTACACCTTC. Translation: CASSARTGFGYGYTF.